The entry below gives a single TCR beta chain sequence along with its context. Per the authors' pipeline: Filtering was not the same, since immunoSEQ gave junction-only sequences without quality scores. Using immunoSEQ multiplex PCR, the repertoire was profiled, and TCRdb retains in-frame clones only, with some absent. For V, J and clone size, that table is used; D and trimming come from the DNA. The sample has 2 million to 2.5 million clones, approximately 94% seen once; the top ten hold roughly 0.13%. The data belong to a study of shared clonotypes between healthy human individuals. Study at large: CD4 naive cells filled three plates per donor, CD4 memory three, CD8 naive two and CD8 memory one.

V lost 1 base and J 7 bases, leaving 8 bases between the germline ends. This CDR3 is built from 13 residues. Germline CDR1 SGHTA, CDR2 FQGNSA. The sequenced sample was naive CD4+ T cells sorted from blood. Specified subset: CD45RA+ positively selected. The source is a man between 18 and 35 years old in good health. This chain uses TRBV7-2 with TRBJ2-1; no reliable D call. The CDR3 sequence: CASSLGQTNEQFF. The CDR3 nucleotides read TGTGCCAGCAGCTTAGGGCAGACTAATGAGCAGTTCTTC. Complete variable domain (other parts from reference TRBV7-2 and TRBJ2-1): GAGVSQSPSNKVTEKGKDVELRCDPISGHTALYWYRQSLGQGLEFLIYFQGNSAPDKSGLPSDRFSAERTGGSVSTLTIQRTQQEDSAVYLCASSLGQTNEQFFGPGTRLTVL.